This TCR beta chain was recovered during a study of spatial heterogeneity in lung cancer. Looking at the study overall: Any follow-up PBMC samples that were available went on to be sequenced, and the median time to follow-up was approximately 2 years after resection. Detection consistently yielded more beta chains than alpha chains.

TCRdb used MiXCR to reprocess the 5' RACE reads, holding one entry per CDR3 protein. The sample carries around 110,000 distinct CDR3 sequences, 12% recorded once. Trimming removed 6 bases at V and 6 bases at J, with 12 bases between. Germline lookup yields CDR1 KGHSH and CDR2 LQKENI. This CDR3 region has 12 residues. The time point: blood at routine non-recurrence follow-up after resection. Sequencing of whole RNA from tumor, nontumor lung or frozen PBMC involved no sorting. V and J are TRBV18 and TRBJ2-7; D may match TRBD1 or TRBD2 (5 bases each). The clonotype comes from a male donor with early-stage non-small cell lung cancer. The sequenced sample was PBMCs, obtained at follow-up. In DNA, the CDR3 is TGTGCCAGCTCCCCCGGGACCGGCGAGCAGTACTTC. Translation: CASSPGTGEQYF.